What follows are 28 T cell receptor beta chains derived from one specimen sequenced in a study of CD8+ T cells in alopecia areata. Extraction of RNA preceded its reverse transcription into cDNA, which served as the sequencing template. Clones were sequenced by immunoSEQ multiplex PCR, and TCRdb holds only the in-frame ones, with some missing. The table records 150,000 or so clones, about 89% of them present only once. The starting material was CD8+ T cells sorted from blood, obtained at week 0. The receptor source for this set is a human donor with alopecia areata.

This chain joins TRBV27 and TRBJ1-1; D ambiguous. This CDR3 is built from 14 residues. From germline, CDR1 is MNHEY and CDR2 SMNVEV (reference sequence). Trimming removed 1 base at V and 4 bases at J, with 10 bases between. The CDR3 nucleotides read TGTGCCAGCAGTTTATTTCCGAGTGGCACTGAAGCTTTCTTT. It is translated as CASSLFPSGTEAFF.

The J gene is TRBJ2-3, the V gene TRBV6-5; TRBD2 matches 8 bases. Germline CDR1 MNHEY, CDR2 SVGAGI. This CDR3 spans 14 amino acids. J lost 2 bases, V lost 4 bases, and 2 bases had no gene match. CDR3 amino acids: CASSFSGDTDTQYF. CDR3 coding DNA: TGTGCCAGCAGTTTTAGCGGGGACACAGATACGCAGTATTTT.

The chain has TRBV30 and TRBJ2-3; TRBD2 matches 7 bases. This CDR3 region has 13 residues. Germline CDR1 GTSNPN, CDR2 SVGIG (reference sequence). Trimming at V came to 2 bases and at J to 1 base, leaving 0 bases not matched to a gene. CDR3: CAWSLAGTDTQYF. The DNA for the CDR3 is TGTGCCTGGAGTCTAGCGGGCACAGATACGCAGTATTTT.

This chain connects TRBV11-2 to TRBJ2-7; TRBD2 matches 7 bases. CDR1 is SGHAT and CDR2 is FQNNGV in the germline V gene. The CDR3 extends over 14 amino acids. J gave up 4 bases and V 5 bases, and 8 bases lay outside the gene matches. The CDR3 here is CASSRSGASYEQYF. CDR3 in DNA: TGTGCCAGCAGCCGAAGCGGGGCAAGTTACGAGCAGTACTTC.

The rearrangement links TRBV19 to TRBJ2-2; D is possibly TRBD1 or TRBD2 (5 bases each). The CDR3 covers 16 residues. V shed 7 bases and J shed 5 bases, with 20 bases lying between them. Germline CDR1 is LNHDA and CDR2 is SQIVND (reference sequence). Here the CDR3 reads CASTNRWGGGTGELFF. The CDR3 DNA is TGTGCCAGTACCAACCGATGGGGTGGGGGAACCGGGGAGCTGTTTTTT.

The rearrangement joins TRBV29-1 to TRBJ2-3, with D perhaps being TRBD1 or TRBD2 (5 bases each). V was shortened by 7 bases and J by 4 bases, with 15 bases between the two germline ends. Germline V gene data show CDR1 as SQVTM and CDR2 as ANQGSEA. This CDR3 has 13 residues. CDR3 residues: CSAPGPYADTQYF. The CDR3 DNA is TGCAGCGCCCCGGGGCCCTACGCAGATACGCAGTATTTT.

The CDR3 spells CASSPTLVGSGGNTIYF. The CDR3 bases are TGTGCCAGCAGTCCCACATTGGTGGGGTCGGGGGGAAACACCATATATTTT. V gene TRBV27 combines with J gene TRBJ1-3; D is unclear. There are 17 residues in the CDR3. V was trimmed by 5 bases and J by 4 bases, leaving 21 bases between them. Germline CDR1 and CDR2: MNHEY and SMNVEV (reference sequence).

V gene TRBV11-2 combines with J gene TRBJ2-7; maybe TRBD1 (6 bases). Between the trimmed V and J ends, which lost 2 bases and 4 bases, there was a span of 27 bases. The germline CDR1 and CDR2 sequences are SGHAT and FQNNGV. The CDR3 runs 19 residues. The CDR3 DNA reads TGTGCCAGCAGCTTATTTAGAAAATGGCCGGCAGGGGCGGAATACGAGCAGTACTTC. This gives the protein CASSLFRKWPAGAEYEQYF.

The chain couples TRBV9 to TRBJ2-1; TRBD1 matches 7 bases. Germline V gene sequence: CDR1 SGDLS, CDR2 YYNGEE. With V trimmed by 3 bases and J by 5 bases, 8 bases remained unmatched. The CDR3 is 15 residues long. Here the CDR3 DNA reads TGTGCCAGCAGCGACCGACAGGGAGTAGACAATGAGCAGTTCTTC. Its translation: CASSDRQGVDNEQFF.

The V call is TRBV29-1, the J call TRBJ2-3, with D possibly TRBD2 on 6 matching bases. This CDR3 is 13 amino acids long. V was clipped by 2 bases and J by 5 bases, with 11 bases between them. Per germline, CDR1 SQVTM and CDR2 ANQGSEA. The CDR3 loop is CSVELGGLDTQYF. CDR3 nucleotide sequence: TGCAGCGTTGAATTGGGGGGTCTAGATACGCAGTATTTT.

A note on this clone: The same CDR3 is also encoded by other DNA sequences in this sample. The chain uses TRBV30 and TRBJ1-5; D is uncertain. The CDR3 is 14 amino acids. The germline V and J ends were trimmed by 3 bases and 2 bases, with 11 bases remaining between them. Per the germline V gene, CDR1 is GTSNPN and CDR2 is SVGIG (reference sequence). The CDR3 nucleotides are TGTGCCTGGAGCCCGGGAGCGGGCAATCAGCCCCAGCATTTT. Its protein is CAWSPGAGNQPQHF.

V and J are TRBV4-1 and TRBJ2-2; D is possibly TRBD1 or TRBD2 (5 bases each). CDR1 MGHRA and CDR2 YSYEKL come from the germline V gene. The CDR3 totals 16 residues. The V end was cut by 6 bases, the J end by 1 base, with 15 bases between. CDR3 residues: CASSFLGVENTGELFF. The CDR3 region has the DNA TGCGCCAGCAGTTTCTTGGGGGTGGAGAACACCGGGGAGCTGTTTTTT.

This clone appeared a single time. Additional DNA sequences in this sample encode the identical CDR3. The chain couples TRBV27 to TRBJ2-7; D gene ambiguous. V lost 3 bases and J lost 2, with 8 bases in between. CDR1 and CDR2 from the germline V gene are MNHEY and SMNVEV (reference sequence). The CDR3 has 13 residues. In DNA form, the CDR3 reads TGTGCCAGCAGTTTGGGCAGGACCTACGAGCAGTACTTC. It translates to CASSLGRTYEQYF.

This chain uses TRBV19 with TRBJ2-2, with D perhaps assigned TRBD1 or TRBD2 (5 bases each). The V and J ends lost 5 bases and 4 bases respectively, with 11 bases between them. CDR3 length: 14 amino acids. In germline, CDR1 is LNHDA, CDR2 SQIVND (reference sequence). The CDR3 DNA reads TGTGCCAGTAGTCTAGCAGGGCCCACCGGGGAGCTGTTTTTT. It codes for CASSLAGPTGELFF.

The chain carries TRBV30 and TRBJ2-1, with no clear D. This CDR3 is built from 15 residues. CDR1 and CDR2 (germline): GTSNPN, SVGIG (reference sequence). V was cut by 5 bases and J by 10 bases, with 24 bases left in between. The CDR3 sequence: CAWGPDSPIYREQFF. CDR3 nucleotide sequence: TGTGCCTGGGGACCTGACTCCCCTATCTACCGGGAGCAGTTCTTC.

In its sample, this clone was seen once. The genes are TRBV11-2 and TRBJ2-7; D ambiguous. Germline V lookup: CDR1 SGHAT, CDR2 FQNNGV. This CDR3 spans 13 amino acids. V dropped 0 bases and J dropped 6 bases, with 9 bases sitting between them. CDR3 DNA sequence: TGTGCCAGCAGCTTAGAGGGTCCACTCGAGCAGTACTTC. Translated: CASSLEGPLEQYF.

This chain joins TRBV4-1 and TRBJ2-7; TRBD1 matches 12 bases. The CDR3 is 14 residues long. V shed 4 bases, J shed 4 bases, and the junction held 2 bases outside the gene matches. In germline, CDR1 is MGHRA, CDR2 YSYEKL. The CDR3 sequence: CASSLGQGAYEQYF. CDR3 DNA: TGCGCCAGCAGCCTGGGACAGGGGGCTTACGAGCAGTACTTC.

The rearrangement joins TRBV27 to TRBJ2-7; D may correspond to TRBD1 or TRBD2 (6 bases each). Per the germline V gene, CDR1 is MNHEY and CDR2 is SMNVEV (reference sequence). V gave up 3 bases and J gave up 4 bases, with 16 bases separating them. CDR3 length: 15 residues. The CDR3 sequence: CASSFYTSGAYEQYF. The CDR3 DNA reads TGTGCCAGCAGTTTTTACACCTCGGGGGCGTACGAGCAGTACTTC.

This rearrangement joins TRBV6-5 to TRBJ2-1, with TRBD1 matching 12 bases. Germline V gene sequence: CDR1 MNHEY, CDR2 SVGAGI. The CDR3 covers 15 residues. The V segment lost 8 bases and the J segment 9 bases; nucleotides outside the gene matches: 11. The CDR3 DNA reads TGTGCCAGCGCCAACCGGGACAGGGGGCGCATTGAGCAGTTCTTC. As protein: CASANRDRGRIEQFF.

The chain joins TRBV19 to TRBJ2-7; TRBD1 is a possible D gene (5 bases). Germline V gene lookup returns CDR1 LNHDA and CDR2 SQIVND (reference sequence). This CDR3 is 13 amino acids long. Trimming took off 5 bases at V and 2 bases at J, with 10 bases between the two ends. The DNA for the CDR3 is TGTGCCAGTAGTCAGCGACAGACCTACGAGCAGTACTTC. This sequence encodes CASSQRQTYEQYF.

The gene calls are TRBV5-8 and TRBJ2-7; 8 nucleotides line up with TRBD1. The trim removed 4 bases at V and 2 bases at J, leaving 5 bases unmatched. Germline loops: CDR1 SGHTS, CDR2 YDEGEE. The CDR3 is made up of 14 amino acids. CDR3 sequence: CASSIDRGTYEQYF. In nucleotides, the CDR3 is TGTGCCAGCAGCATCGACAGGGGAACCTACGAGCAGTACTTC.

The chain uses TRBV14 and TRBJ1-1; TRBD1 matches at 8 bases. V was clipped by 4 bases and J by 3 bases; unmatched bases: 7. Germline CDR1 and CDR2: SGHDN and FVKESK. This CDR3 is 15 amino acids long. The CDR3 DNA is TGTGCCAGCAGCCCACGGGACAGGAAATACACTGAAGCTTTCTTT. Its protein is CASSPRDRKYTEAFF.

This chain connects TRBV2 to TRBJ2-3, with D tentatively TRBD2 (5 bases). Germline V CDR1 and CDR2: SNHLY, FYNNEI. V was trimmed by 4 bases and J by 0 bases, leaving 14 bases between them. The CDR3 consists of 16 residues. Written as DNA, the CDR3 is TGTGCCAGCAGTGTCCCGTCAGGAGGTAGCACAGATACGCAGTATTTT. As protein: CASSVPSGGSTDTQYF.

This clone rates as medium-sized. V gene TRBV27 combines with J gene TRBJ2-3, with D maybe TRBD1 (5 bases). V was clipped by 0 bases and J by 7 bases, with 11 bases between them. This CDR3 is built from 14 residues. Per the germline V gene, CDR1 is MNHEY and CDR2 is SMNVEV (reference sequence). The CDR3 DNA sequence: TGTGCCAGCAGTTTATCCACAGGACCTAATACGCAGTATTTT. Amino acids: CASSLSTGPNTQYF.

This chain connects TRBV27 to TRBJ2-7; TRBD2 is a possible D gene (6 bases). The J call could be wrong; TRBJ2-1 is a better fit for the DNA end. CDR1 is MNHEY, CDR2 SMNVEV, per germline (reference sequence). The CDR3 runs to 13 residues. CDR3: CASSLSLAREQFF. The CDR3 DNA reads TGTGCCAGCAGTTTATCACTAGCCCGTGAGCAGTTCTTC.

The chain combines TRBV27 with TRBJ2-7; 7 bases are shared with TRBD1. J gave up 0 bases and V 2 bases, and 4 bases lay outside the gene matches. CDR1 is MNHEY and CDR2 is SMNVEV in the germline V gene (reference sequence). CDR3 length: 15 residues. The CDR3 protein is CASSLKDRSSYEQYF. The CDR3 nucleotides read TGTGCCAGCAGTTTAAAGGACAGGAGCTCCTACGAGCAGTACTTC.

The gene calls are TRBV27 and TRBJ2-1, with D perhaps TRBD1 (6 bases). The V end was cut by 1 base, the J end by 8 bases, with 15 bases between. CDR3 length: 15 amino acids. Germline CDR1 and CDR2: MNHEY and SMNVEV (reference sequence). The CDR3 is CASSLFQGGHDEQFF. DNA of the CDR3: TGTGCCAGCAGTTTATTCCAAGGGGGACACGATGAGCAGTTCTTC.

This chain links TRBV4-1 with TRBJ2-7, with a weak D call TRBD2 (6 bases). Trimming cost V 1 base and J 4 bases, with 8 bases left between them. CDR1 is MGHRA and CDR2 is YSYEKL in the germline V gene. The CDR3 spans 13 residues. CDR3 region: CASSQAGEYEQYF. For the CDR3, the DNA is TGCGCCAGCAGCCAAGCGGGAGAATACGAGCAGTACTTC.